Below, 12 T cell receptor beta chains from the same sample are listed, as sequenced in a study of beta chain features in type 1 diabetes. General study findings and limits: Across all four CD4+ subsets, people with type 1 diabetes showed modestly shorter TCRB CDR3s.

What these receptors recognize is not known. Every isolated RNA sample was fully reverse transcribed, so sequencing captured expressed TCRB transcripts. Using immunoSEQ multiplex PCR, the repertoire was profiled, and TCRdb retains in-frame clones only, with some absent. Of about 230,000 clones in the sample, under 20% were seen once. The sample was naive CD4+ T cells from blood. Receptor source: a man younger than 40 with type 1 diabetes.

Comments on this clone: Distinct nucleotide sequences in the sample also encode this CDR3. The rearrangement joins TRBV29-1 to TRBJ2-3; tentatively, D is TRBD1 or TRBD2 (5 bases each). This CDR3 is 11 amino acids long. V lost 6 bases and J lost 4, with 8 bases in between. CDR1 is SQVTM and CDR2 is ANQGSEA in the germline V gene. CDR3 nucleotides: TGCAGCGTGGGGGTCTCAGATACGCAGTATTTT. Amino acid sequence: CSVGVSDTQYF.

This clone was seen more than once but under ten times. V gene TRBV2 combines with J gene TRBJ1-5; no reliable D call. Trimming took off 4 bases at V and 3 bases at J, with 13 bases between the two ends. Germline-derived CDR1 and CDR2 are SNHLY and FYNNEI. The CDR3 contains 15 residues. As DNA, the CDR3 is TGTGCCAGCAGTGCCCTCATGCCCGACAATCAGCCCCAGCATTTT. As protein: CASSALMPDNQPQHF.

V gene TRBV7-8 combines with J gene TRBJ2-1; 7 bases are a match to TRBD1. The CDR3 contains 14 residues. Trimming took 5 bases from V and 7 from J; bases not matched to a gene: 8. Germline V gives CDR1 SGHVS, CDR2 FQNEAQ. Here the CDR3 reads CASSQRDSSNEQFF. The CDR3 coding sequence is TGTGCCAGCAGCCAACGGGACAGTTCTAATGAGCAGTTCTTC.

The chain is built from TRBV5-6 and TRBJ2-7; 7 positions agree with TRBD1. CDR1 is SGHDT and CDR2 is YYEEEE in the germline V gene. The CDR3 sequence is 14 residues long. After removal of 0 bases from V and 6 bases from J, the junction contained 6 bases not matched to a gene. The CDR3: CASSLGQGFREQYF. For the CDR3, the DNA is TGTGCCAGCAGCTTGGGACAGGGCTTCCGCGAGCAGTACTTC.

The chain employs TRBV18 and TRBJ2-5, with 7 bases matching TRBD2. Per the germline V gene, CDR1 is KGHSH and CDR2 is LQKENI. This CDR3 region has 17 residues. Trimming removed 1 base from V and 5 bases from J; junction bases left unmatched: 13. The CDR3 region is CASSPQASGGGRETQYF. The CDR3 nucleotides are TGTGCCAGCTCACCACAAGCTAGCGGAGGTGGAAGGGAGACCCAGTACTTC.

Only a few counts were recorded for this clone. The V gene is TRBV27, the J gene TRBJ2-2, with D possibly being TRBD2 (5 bases). Trimming shortened V by 5 bases and J by 1 base, and 8 bases separated the two germline ends. The germline V gene has CDR1 MNHEY and CDR2 SMNVEV (reference sequence). This CDR3 is 14 amino acids long. The CDR3 is CASSRGWNTGELFF. The CDR3 bases are TGTGCCAGCAGTAGAGGGTGGAACACCGGGGAGCTGTTTTTT.

The genes are TRBV27 and TRBJ2-7; 7 bases map to TRBD2. The CDR3 is 14 amino acids. The trim removed 2 bases at V and 5 bases at J, leaving 6 bases unmatched. Germline V gene sequence: CDR1 MNHEY, CDR2 SMNVEV (reference sequence). Here the CDR3 DNA reads TGTGCCAGCAGTTTAGTTCCAGGGAGGGACGAGCAGTACTTC. Translating gives CASSLVPGRDEQYF.

The table lists this clone with a few counts. The chain links TRBV5-4 to TRBJ2-3; 10 positions match TRBD2. From germline, CDR1 is SGHNT and CDR2 YYREEE (reference sequence). The CDR3 is 15 amino acids. Trimming took 5 bases from V and 3 from J; bases not matched to a gene: 6. CDR3 protein: CASSLAGATTDTQYF. The CDR3 DNA reads as TGTGCCAGCAGTCTAGCGGGAGCTACGACAGATACGCAGTATTTT.

The genes are TRBV10-3 and TRBJ2-5; D might be TRBD1 or TRBD2, each matching 5 bases. Trimming left V 4 bases short and J 3 bases short, with 9 bases between. Germline V CDR1 and CDR2: ENHRY, SYGVKD. CDR3 size: 13 residues. Here the CDR3 DNA reads TGTGCCATCAGTGGGGGGAGAGAAGAGACCCAGTACTTC. Protein sequence: CAISGGREETQYF.

The CDR3 DNA is TGTGCCACCAGCAGAGACGACAGGTACAATGAGCAGTTCTTC. It encodes CATSRDDRYNEQFF. The V gene is TRBV15, the J gene TRBJ2-1, with D possibly TRBD1 on 6 matching bases. V dropped 0 bases and J dropped 4 bases, with 7 bases sitting between them. Looked up from germline, CDR1 is LNHNV and CDR2 is YYDKDF (reference sequence). This CDR3 is built from 14 residues.

This clone has a handful of counts. This chain connects TRBV20-1 to TRBJ1-2; D not certain. V was clipped by 7 bases and J by 5 bases, with 5 bases between them. The CDR3 extends over 9 amino acids. Germline V gives CDR1 DFQATT, CDR2 SNEGSKA (reference sequence). The CDR3 reads CSVGYGYTF. In DNA, the CDR3 is TGCAGTGTAGGGTATGGCTACACCTTC.

This chain joins TRBV29-1 and TRBJ2-7, with 10 nucleotides matching TRBD1. Germline V gene sequence: CDR1 SQVTM, CDR2 ANQGSEA. Trimming cost V 4 bases and J 6 bases; bases outside gene matches: 9. The CDR3 runs to 14 residues. For the CDR3, the DNA is TGCAGCGTTGGAAGGGGGACAGGGGCCGGCGAGCAGTACTTC. This sequence encodes CSVGRGTGAGEQYF.